These 28 T cell receptor beta chains originate from one sample sequenced in a study of T cells in Graves' hyperthyroidism and ophthalmopathy. Template material for amplifying TCR beta CDR3 regions consisted of RNA transcripts. The HTBI set primed first-round TCR CDR3 RT-PCR. One entry per CDR3 protein, called by TCRdb with MiXCR from the multiplex PCR reads. The sample includes just under 750,000 distinct CDR3 sequences, 35% seen only once; the top ten take 30% to 40%. Sequenced sample: blood. The receptors here all came from a woman in her thirties or forties with Graves' hyperthyroidism.

The chain links TRBV7-2 to TRBJ1-2; possible D gene TRBD1, 5 bases. CDR1 SGHTA and CDR2 FQGNSA come from the germline V gene. With 5 bases removed from V and 8 bases from J, the gap between germline ends came to 18 bases. This CDR3 has 14 residues. The CDR3 loop reads CASSRRGGDQGYTF. The DNA of the CDR3 is TGTGCCAGCAGCAGACGTGGAGGGGATCAAGGCTACACCTTC.

A remark on this clonotype: A read error may explain this, as a much larger clone is one base away. The V call is TRBV7-9, the J call TRBJ2-5; D is uncertain. Trimming stripped 5 bases from V and 5 bases from J, with 12 bases between. Per the germline V gene, CDR1 is SEHNR and CDR2 is FQNEAQ (reference sequence). The CDR3 has 13 amino acids. The CDR3, as DNA: TGTGCCAGCAGCCCAAATTCCGGGGAGACCCAGTACTTC. Amino acid sequence: CASSPNSGETQYF.

The table lists this clonotype with many counts. V is TRBV2 and J is TRBJ1-5; 7 bases line up with TRBD1. The CDR3 totals 14 residues. Germline lookup yields CDR1 SNHLY and CDR2 FYNNEI. V lost 2 bases, J lost 2 bases, and 0 bases stayed unmatched. The DNA of the CDR3 is TGTGCCAGCAGTGAACAGGGGGGCAATCAGCCCCAGCATTTT. It codes for CASSEQGGNQPQHF.

The chain joins TRBV28 to TRBJ1-5; TRBD1 is a possible D gene (6 bases). Trimming cost V 6 bases and J 6 bases, with 6 bases left between them. The V gene's germline CDR1 is MDHEN and CDR2 SYDVKM. The CDR3 runs to 11 residues. The CDR3 region has the DNA TGTGCCAGCAGGGACAGTCAGCCCCAGCATTTT. The encoded protein is CASRDSQPQHF.

This clonotype came up many times. Here the CDR3 DNA reads TGTGCCAGCAGAATGAGGACAGGGGGCGATGAAAAACTGTTTTTT. Translating it yields CASRMRTGGDEKLFF. The chain uses TRBV2 and TRBJ1-4; 11 nucleotides match TRBD1. The CDR3 runs to 15 residues. J was trimmed by 6 bases and V by 6 bases; bases with no gene match: 6. CDR1 is SNHLY, CDR2 FYNNEI, per germline.

This chain joins TRBV6-2 or TRBV6-3 and TRBJ1-5, with a weak D call TRBD1 (5 bases). CDR1 is MNHEY, CDR2 SVGEGT, per germline. The CDR3 spans 19 residues. V shed 8 bases and J shed 0 bases, with 26 bases lying between them. The CDR3 DNA follows: TGTGCCAGCGATACCGGGGACCCTATCGGTTGGTATAGCAATCAGCCCCAGCATTTT. This encodes CASDTGDPIGWYSNQPQHF.

This clonotype was observed a handful of times. This chain connects TRBV4-3 to TRBJ2-6; possibly TRBD1 or TRBD2 for D (5 bases each). This CDR3 is built from 16 residues. Germline V gene data show CDR1 as LGHNA and CDR2 as YSLEER. The germline V and J ends were trimmed by 4 bases and 3 bases, with 13 bases remaining between them. The CDR3 DNA is TGCGCCAGCAGCCTATTGGTGGGGGATGGGGCCAACGTCCTGACTTTC. Its translation: CASSLLVGDGANVLTF.

This clonotype was counted between two and nine times. The J gene is TRBJ2-5, the V gene TRBV6-5; TRBD1 is a possible D gene (5 bases). The CDR3 contains 13 residues. Trimming left V 5 bases short and J 1 base short, with 8 bases between. Per germline, CDR1 MNHEY and CDR2 SVGAGI. The CDR3 nucleotides are TGTGCCAGCAGTGACAGCTTCCAAGAGACCCAGTACTTC. Amino acids: CASSDSFQETQYF.

This clonotype was counted a few times. This chain links TRBV5-1 with TRBJ2-7; no firm D call. With 4 bases removed from V and 0 bases from J, the gap between germline ends came to 11 bases. The V gene's germline CDR1 is SGHRS and CDR2 YFSETQ. The CDR3 sequence is 14 residues long. The CDR3 region has the DNA TGCGCCAGCAGCCGGGCCCTATCCTCCTACGAGCAGTACTTC. It translates to CASSRALSSYEQYF.

Comment on this clonotype: This may come from a read error, since a much larger clone is one base off. This chain uses TRBV10-3 with TRBJ2-7; a possible D gene is TRBD1 (5 bases). Germline values: CDR1 ENHRY, CDR2 SYGVKD. Trimming shortened V by 6 bases and J by 4 bases, and 10 bases separated the two germline ends. This CDR3 region has 12 residues. CDR3 residues: CAIRAGQYEQYF. The DNA for the CDR3 is TGTGCCATCAGGGCAGGGCAATACGAGCAGTACTTC.

This clonotype was recorded a few times. This sequence joins TRBV19 and TRBJ2-2; 7 nucleotides align to TRBD2. The CDR3 sequence is 17 residues long. V lost 7 bases, J lost 4 bases, and 15 bases stayed unmatched. Germline-derived CDR1 and CDR2 are LNHDA and SQIVND (reference sequence). The CDR3 reads CASTPTSSRLRTGELFF. The DNA for the CDR3 is TGTGCCAGTACCCCGACTAGCTCACGCCTTCGCACCGGGGAGCTGTTTTTT.

On this clonotype: Its ends do not fully match the called genes, so a read error is possible. The chain joins TRBV7-9 to TRBJ2-7, with 13 bases matching TRBD2. Per the germline V gene, CDR1 is SEHNR and CDR2 is FQNEAQ (reference sequence). The CDR3 contains 17 residues. This chain's CDR3 is CTSSYAGLAGNTYEQYF. CDR3 bases: TGTACCAGCAGTTACGCGGGACTAGCGGGAAATACGTACGAGCAGTACTTC. The full variable domain, with the rest looked up from reference TRBV7-9 and TRBJ2-7, is DTGVSQNPRHKITKRGQNVTFRCDPISEHNRLYWYRQTLGQGPEFLTYFQNEAQLEKSRLLSDRFSAERPKGSFSTLEIQRTEQGDSAMYLCTSSYAGLAGNTYEQYFGPGTRLTVT.

The J gene is TRBJ2-5, the V gene TRBV13, with D hard to call. V was clipped by 5 bases and J by 9 bases, with 19 bases between them. The CDR3 spans 14 residues. Germline assignment: CDR1 PRHDT and CDR2 FYEKMQ (reference sequence). The CDR3 is CASSASTSQKAQYF. The CDR3 DNA follows: TGTGCCAGCAGCGCTTCGACGAGTCAAAAGGCCCAGTACTTC.

J is TRBJ2-6 and V is TRBV10-3; D remains ambiguous. The CDR3 contains 14 residues. Germline assignment: CDR1 ENHRY and CDR2 SYGVKD. Trimming took 5 bases from V and 4 from J, leaving 9 bases between them. The CDR3 loop reads CAISQLTGANVLTF. The CDR3 bases are TGTGCCATCAGTCAACTTACAGGGGCCAACGTCCTGACTTTC.

This clonotype showed up many times. The genes are TRBV12-3 or TRBV12-4 and TRBJ1-1; D is unresolved. The length of the CDR3 is 14 residues. V dropped 5 bases and J dropped 2 bases, with 12 bases sitting between them. The CDR3 region has the DNA TGTGCCAGCAGTCCTAGTAGCGCAAACACTGAAGCTTTCTTT. It translates to CASSPSSANTEAFF.

A few counts support this clonotype. The gene calls are TRBV6-5 and TRBJ2-7; D perhaps matches TRBD1 (6 bases). Deletions cut 6 bases from V and 3 bases from J, with 21 bases between. Germline V gives CDR1 MNHEY, CDR2 SVGAGI. This CDR3 comprises 16 residues. The CDR3 region has the DNA TGTGCCAGCAGATTGACTGGACAGACCGCCCACTACGAGCAGTACTTC. This sequence encodes CASRLTGQTAHYEQYF.

Concerning this clonotype: Because it lacks the conserved phenylalanine or tryptophan at the end, this CDR3 is likely a read error. This CDR3 reads CASSLVLAGGETQYL. Here the CDR3 DNA reads TGTGCCAGCAGCTTGGTACTAGCGGGAGGAGAGACCCAGTACCTC. The chain carries TRBV7-9 and TRBJ2-5, with TRBD2 identical over 12 bases. Germline V gene sequence: CDR1 SEHNR, CDR2 FQNEAQ (reference sequence). With 3 bases clipped from V and 4 bases from J, the junction kept 3 bases outside the gene matches. CDR3 size: 15 residues.

Note on this clonotype: A much larger clonotype is one base distant, so this may be a read error. The chain has TRBV24-1 and TRBJ1-1, with TRBD1 identical over 11 bases. This CDR3 has 18 residues. Germline V lookup: CDR1 KGHDR, CDR2 SFDVKD. The CDR3 DNA is TGTGCCAGCAGTGATCGCTCTTCCCCCGGGACAGGGGGCACTGAAGCTTTCTTT. Its protein is CASSDRSSPGTGGTEAFF.

Details on this clonotype: No DNA is shown, since the ends of the CDR3 on it are uncertain; the CDR3 is the one TCRdb lists. The V gene is TRBV29-1, the J gene TRBJ1-1; the table calls TRBD1, which could not be checked here. Germline CDR1 is SQVTM and CDR2 is ANQGSEA. 9 amino acids form the CDR3, both terminal residues included. The CDR3 reads CSVGTGTFF.

V and J are TRBV13 and TRBJ2-7; TRBD2 agrees at 8 bases. The assigned J gene may be wrong: the sequence end matches TRBJ2-1 better. Germline-derived CDR1 and CDR2 are PRHDT and FYEKMQ (reference sequence). The CDR3 is 16 amino acids. The CDR3 sequence: CASSFVTAGDYNEQFF. CDR3 nucleotide sequence: TGTGCCAGCAGCTTTGTGACAGCGGGAGACTACAATGAGCAGTTCTTC.

This clonotype was seen at least ten times. The chain links TRBV7-2 to TRBJ1-1; D may be TRBD1 (5 bases). The V gene's germline CDR1 is SGHTA and CDR2 FQGNSA. V lost 5 bases to trimming and J lost 7 bases, with 26 bases between them. The CDR3 contains 17 residues. The CDR3 here is CASSARAQREGRGEAFF. The DNA for the CDR3 is TGTGCCAGCAGCGCCAGGGCCCAAAGGGAGGGACGAGGTGAAGCTTTCTTT.

CDR3 amino acids: CASSLSGLAGGGEQYF. The CDR3 nucleotides are TGTGCCAGCAGTTTATCAGGGCTGGCGGGAGGCGGAGAGCAGTACTTC. The chain couples TRBV27 to TRBJ2-7; TRBD2 agrees at 8 bases. Germline CDR1 MNHEY, CDR2 SMNVEV (reference sequence). The trim removed 0 bases at V and 7 bases at J, leaving 11 bases unmatched. CDR3 size: 16 residues.

This clonotype was detected only a few times. The rearrangement links TRBV7-2 to TRBJ2-7; 12 positions agree with TRBD1. CDR3 length: 16 amino acids. The junction had 10 bases not matched to a gene; V was cut back by 3 bases and J by 7 bases. Looked up from germline, CDR1 is SGHTA and CDR2 is FQGNSA. The CDR3 loop reads CASSLSPGQGAEEQYF. The CDR3 region has the DNA TGTGCCAGCAGCTTGTCCCCGGGACAGGGGGCAGAAGAGCAGTACTTC.

V gene TRBV4-2 combines with J gene TRBJ1-3; weak D call: TRBD1 (5 bases). Trimming took off 0 bases at V and 4 bases at J, with 10 bases between the two ends. The length of the CDR3 is 15 residues. CDR1 and CDR2 (germline): LGHNA, YNFKEQ. The DNA for the CDR3 is TGTGCCAGCAGCCAAGAATGGGGGAGCGGAAACACCATATATTTT. The encoded protein is CASSQEWGSGNTIYF.

The chain has TRBV7-2 and TRBJ1-1, with D perhaps TRBD1 (6 bases). With 6 bases removed from V and 1 base from J, the gap between germline ends came to 27 bases. CDR3 size: 19 residues. The germline V gene encodes CDR1 SGHTA and CDR2 FQGNSA. CDR3 sequence reads: CASSYLRDGGPRRNTEAFF. The CDR3 DNA reads TGTGCCAGCAGTTACCTCCGGGACGGGGGCCCCCGGCGGAACACTGAAGCTTTCTTT.

Note on this clonotype: The junction departs from the called germline gene at one end, perhaps through a read error. V gene TRBV6-5 combines with J gene TRBJ1-2, with a possible D match to TRBD1 (5 bases). Germline V gene lookup returns CDR1 MNHEY and CDR2 SVGAGI. CDR3 length equals 12 residues. The CDR3 is CASSLGTAGQIF. The CDR3 DNA reads TGTGCCAGCAGCCTGGGGACGGCGGGTCAGATCTTC.

CDR3 sequence: CASSPNRDSIHEQYF. The CDR3 DNA reads as TGTGCCAGCTCACCTAACCGGGACAGTATCCACGAGCAGTACTTC. V gene TRBV19 combines with J gene TRBJ2-7; 7 positions agree with TRBD1. CDR1 is LNHDA and CDR2 is SQIVND in the germline V gene (reference sequence). The CDR3 length is 15 residues. Trimming cost V 9 bases and J 5 bases; bases outside gene matches: 16.

With respect to this clonotype: Sequence at one end of the junction differs from germline and may be a read error. This rearrangement joins TRBV7-2 to TRBJ2-7; D not resolved. The CDR3 is made up of 14 amino acids. Germline V CDR1 and CDR2: SGHTA, FQGNSA. The CDR3 sequence is CASRQDYGAYEQYF. CDR3 coding DNA: TGCGCCAGCAGACAAGATTACGGAGCCTACGAGCAGTACTTC.